The rows below give T cell receptor beta chains drawn from one sample of a study of T cell responses to AZD1222 COVID-19 vaccine. Assay used: immunoSEQ multiplex PCR; TCRdb lists only in-frame clones, some missing. The data hold about 130,000 clones, with roughly 90% observed a single time. The sample in question was peripheral blood, obtained on day 0 of AZD1222 vaccination. The receptors shown here come from an adult in good health. The CDR3 runs from the conserved cysteine through the conserved F or W. A D gene is named only where the DNA matches it firmly. Not all rows give a size; the values are once, few, many and, for expanded clones, a class.

V	size	length	J	D	CDR3	DNA
TRBV28	NA	14	TRBJ1-4	NA	CASSLWPDNEKLFF	TGTGCCAGCAGTTTATGGCCGGATAATGAAAAACTGTTTTTT
TRBV7-6	NA	14	TRBJ1-5	TRBD1	CASSERPGQAPQHF	TGTGCCAGCAGCGAACGACCCGGACAGGCACCCCAGCATTTT
TRBV14	NA	15	TRBJ1-2	TRBD1	CASSPVQGFNYGYTF	TGTGCCAGCAGCCCGGTACAGGGGTTTAACTATGGCTACACCTTC
TRBV10-3	once	16	TRBJ2-1	TRBD2	CAITDTGTSGNSEQFF	TGTGCCATCACCGATACCGGGACTAGCGGGAACAGTGAGCAGTTCTTC
TRBV27	NA	15	TRBJ1-1	TRBD1	CASSLGQTISTEAFF	TGTGCCAGCAGTTTGGGACAGACTATAAGCACTGAAGCTTTCTTT
TRBV24-1	NA	13	TRBJ2-3	NA	CATSDPSRDTQYF	TGTGCCACCAGTGATCCCTCCCGGGATACGCAGTATTTT
TRBV19	NA	13	TRBJ2-1	NA	CATGGSSYNEQFF	TGTGCCACTGGGGGAAGCTCCTACAATGAGCAGTTCTTC
TRBV2	NA	14	TRBJ1-1	NA	CASSDRGLSTEAFF	TGTGCCAGCAGTGACAGGGGATTAAGTACTGAAGCTTTCTTT
TRBV7-9	once	13	TRBJ2-3	NA	CASSKRETDTQYF	TGTGCCAGCAGTAAGAGAGAGACAGATACGCAGTATTTT
TRBV19	few	14	TRBJ2-3	NA	CASSSDFGADTQYF	TGTGCCAGCAGCTCCGACTTCGGGGCAGATACGCAGTATTTT
TRBV7-9	NA	14	TRBJ1-2	NA	CASSFGQIIYGYTF	TGTGCCAGCAGCTTTGGACAGATCATATATGGCTACACCTTC
TRBV6-5	NA	16	TRBJ2-7	TRBD2	CASSYFGTSGTYEQYF	TGTGCCAGCAGTTACTTCGGGACTAGCGGGACCTACGAGCAGTACTTC
TRBV6-2/TRBV6-3	NA	15	TRBJ1-2	TRBD1	CASSYGVTGVRGYTF	TGTGCCAGCAGTTACGGGGTGACAGGGGTGCGTGGCTACACCTTC
TRBV21-1	NA	18	TRBJ2-2	NA	CASSIAAPGRINTGELFF	TGTGCCAGCAGCATCGCAGCTCCGGGACGGATTAACACCGGGGAGCTGTTTTTT
TRBV2	NA	12	TRBJ2-7	NA	CANYLTAYEQYF	TGTGCCAACTACCTGACAGCCTACGAGCAGTACTTC
TRBV5-1	NA	12	TRBJ2-5	NA	CASSLVEETQYF	TGCGCCAGCAGCTTGGTTGAAGAGACCCAGTACTTC
TRBV19	NA	15	TRBJ1-4	TRBD1	CASSITGALTEKLFF	TGTGCCAGTAGCATTACAGGGGCCCTTACGGAAAAACTGTTTTTT
TRBV7-3	NA	13	TRBJ1-1	NA	CASSLNVATEAFF	TGTGCCAGCAGCTTAAACGTGGCCACTGAAGCTTTCTTT
TRBV9	once	14	TRBJ1-5	NA	CASSVGGPGQPQHF	TGTGCCAGCAGCGTAGGTGGTCCGGGACAGCCCCAGCATTTT
TRBV13	NA	9	TRBJ1-2	NA	CASLTGYTF	TGTGCCAGCTTAACTGGCTACACCTTC
TRBV10-2	NA	13	TRBJ2-7	NA	CASSEGPSYEQYF	TGCGCCAGCAGTGAGGGTCCCTCCTACGAGCAGTACTTC
TRBV7-9	NA	15	TRBJ1-4	TRBD1	CASSPGDRVGEKLFF	TGTGCCAGCAGCCCTGGGGACAGGGTGGGTGAAAAACTGTTTTTT
TRBV6-2/TRBV6-3	NA	15	TRBJ1-6	NA	CASSERGPYNSPLHF	TGTGCCAGCAGTGAGAGAGGACCCTATAATTCACCCCTCCACTTT
TRBV7-9	NA	15	TRBJ2-1	TRBD1	CASSRDRGNYNEQFF	TGTGCCAGCAGCCGGGACAGGGGGAACTACAATGAGCAGTTCTTC
TRBV5-1	NA	14	TRBJ1-1	NA	CASNRGREGAEAFF	TGCGCCAGTAACCGGGGCAGGGAGGGGGCTGAAGCTTTCTTT
TRBV9	NA	11	TRBJ2-7	NA	CASSTGHEQYF	TGTGCCAGCAGCACCGGACACGAGCAGTACTTC
TRBV27	NA	20	TRBJ2-1	NA	CASSLLRRQGGPHSYNEQFF	TGTGCCAGCAGTTTATTAAGGCGACAGGGAGGGCCCCACTCCTACAATGAGCAGTTCTTC
TRBV5-6	NA	14	TRBJ1-1	NA	CASSPRGGYTEAFF	TGTGCCAGCAGCCCCAGGGGTGGGTACACTGAAGCTTTCTTT
TRBV7-9	NA	16	TRBJ2-7	TRBD2	CASRSSLSGRAYEQYF	TGTGCCAGCAGGTCTTCCTTAAGCGGGAGGGCCTACGAGCAGTACTTC
TRBV19	NA	15	TRBJ1-6	TRBD1	CASSIPGTGGSPLHF	TGTGCCAGTAGTATTCCCGGGACAGGGGGCTCACCCCTCCACTTT
TRBV6-5	NA	13	TRBJ2-7	TRBD2	CASSWGGGSEQYF	TGTGCCAGCAGTTGGGGCGGGGGTTCCGAGCAGTACTTC
TRBV11-3	NA	15	TRBJ1-3	NA	CASSLEGRQGNTIYF	TGTGCCAGCAGCTTAGAGGGCCGGCAAGGAAACACCATATATTTT
TRBV28	NA	13	TRBJ1-1	NA	CASRKTANTEAFF	TGTGCCAGCAGAAAGACAGCAAACACTGAAGCTTTCTTT
TRBV2	NA	10	TRBJ1-2	NA	CASRSYGYTF	TGTGCCAGCAGGTCCTATGGCTACACCTTC
TRBV5-4	few	14	TRBJ2-7	NA	CASSLVARGDEQYF	TGTGCCAGCAGCTTGGTGGCTAGAGGCGACGAGCAGTACTTC
TRBV28	NA	13	TRBJ1-4	NA	CASSLGGNEKLFF	TGTGCCAGCAGTTTGGGGGGTAATGAAAAACTGTTTTTT
TRBV21-1	NA	20	TRBJ1-3	NA	CASSKGSLGDVLASGNTIYF	TGTGCCAGCAGCAAAGGAAGTCTAGGAGACGTCCTCGCATCCGGAAACACCATATATTTT
TRBV11-1	NA	14	TRBJ2-7	TRBD1	CASSRAGGRGEQYF	TGTGCCAGCAGTCGTGCAGGGGGCCGGGGCGAGCAGTACTTC
TRBV13	NA	15	TRBJ1-3	NA	CASSLGLGGGNTIYF	TGTGCCAGCAGCTTAGGCCTAGGCGGGGGAAACACCATATATTTT
TRBV20-1	NA	10	TRBJ1-4	NA	CSAGDGKLFF	TGCAGTGCGGGGGACGGAAAACTGTTTTTT
TRBV2	NA	15	TRBJ2-1	TRBD2	CASSDRLAGYNEQFF	TGTGCCAGCAGTGATCGACTAGCGGGCTACAATGAGCAGTTCTTC
TRBV7-3	few	14	TRBJ2-7	TRBD2	CASSLGLAGGEQYF	TGTGCCAGCAGCTTGGGACTAGCGGGAGGAGAGCAGTACTTC